Detailed here is one TCR delta chain. The target antigen is unknown. TCRdb's listed protein matches a much larger clone and diverges from this DNA's translation at residue 18, likely through a read error; the protein shown comes from the DNA. The CDR3 loop spans 19 amino acids. CDR1 is TSWWSYY and CDR2 is QGS in the germline V gene. Flow sorting of PBMC yielded separate Vgamma9/Vdelta2+ and Vdelta2-negative gammadelta T cell populations for bulk repertoire analysis. The data were obtained in a study of γδ T cells in repeated Plasmodium falciparum infection. Findings of the study overall: Vgamma9/Vdelta2+ repertoires stayed stably polyclonal over time and infection.

Sequencing covered both gamma and delta TCR chains per sample. TCRdb called clones anew from the multiplex PCR reads with CATT. The sample lists approximately 60,000 delta-chain clones, around 1.7% occurring once. No J gene was named, though the V gene is TRDV1; TRDD3 is taken as the D call from the table, unchecked against the DNA. The sequenced material came from gamma-delta T cells from blood. The TCR sequence derives from a pool of human donors (malaria-infected and uninfected, not separated). CDR3 region: CALGELRPARPLYTDKLTF. The CDR3 bases are TGTGCTCTTGGGGAACTAAGACCAGCCCGACCCTTGTACACCGATAAACTCACCTTT.